The rows below give T cell receptor beta chains drawn from one sample of a study of T-cell reconstitution after alpha-beta-depleted transplantation in children. TCRdb reanalysed the PCR reads using MiXCR and keeps one entry per CDR3 protein. This sample has about 460,000 distinct CDR3 sequences, with over 9.5% found just once. The sequenced sample was PBMCs, obtained before TCRalphabeta/CD19-depleted stem cell transplant. All receptors derive from a child aged 2 to 15 with inherited bone marrow failure, due to receive a stem cell transplant. The CDR3 runs from the conserved cysteine through the conserved F or W. The order of the fields is J gene, clone size, D gene, V gene, CDR3 protein, CDR3 DNA. A D gene is named only where the DNA matches it firmly. Clone size appears in some rows only: once, few, many, or a class for an expanded clone.

>TRBJ2-7|few|-|TRBV12-3/TRBV12-4
CASSFWDIRSYEQYF
TGTGCCAGCAGTTTTTGGGACATCCGCTCCTACGAGCAGTACTTC
>TRBJ1-1|-|-|TRBV4-3
CASSQRAGDAEAFF
TGCGCCAGCAGCCAACGTGCGGGGGACGCTGAAGCTTTCTTT
>TRBJ1-5|few|TRBD1|TRBV20-1
CSARGGTGGNQPQHF
TGCAGTGCTAGAGGGGGAACAGGGGGTAACCAGCCCCAGCATTTT
>TRBJ1-4|many|-|TRBV7-2
CASSLAAGRNEKLFF
TGTGCCAGCAGCTTAGCGGCAGGGCGTAATGAAAAACTGTTTTTT
>TRBJ2-3|many|TRBD2|TRBV5-1
CASGKGSGTSTDTQYF
TGCGCCAGCGGAAAGGGTAGCGGGACTAGCACAGATACGCAGTATTTT
>TRBJ1-2|many|TRBD1|TRBV12-3/TRBV12-4
CASSLERQGVPFNYGYTF
TGTGCCAGCAGTTTGGAACGACAGGGGGTTCCCTTTAACTATGGCTACACCTTC
>TRBJ2-1|many|-|TRBV27
CASGNYNEQFF
TGTGCCAGCGGAAATTACAATGAGCAGTTCTTC
>TRBJ1-4|many|-|TRBV12-3/TRBV12-4
CASSQGTNNEKLFF
TGTGCCAGCAGTCAAGGGACTAATAATGAAAAACTGTTTTTT
>TRBJ2-3|few|TRBD1|TRBV5-1
CASSWGQGVTDTQYF
TGCGCCAGCAGCTGGGGACAGGGGGTCACAGATACGCAGTATTTT
>TRBJ1-1|many|TRBD1|TRBV28
CASSTGTGELNTEAFF
TGTGCCAGCAGCACCGGGACAGGGGAATTGAACACTGAAGCTTTCTTT
>TRBJ1-5|-|-|TRBV12-3/TRBV12-4
CASSLASTYNQPQHF
TGTGCCAGCAGTTTAGCGTCCACTTACAATCAGCCCCAGCATTTT
>TRBJ1-5|-|-|TRBV28
CASSSPYQPQHF
TGTGCCAGCAGCTCCCCTTATCAGCCCCAGCATTTT
>TRBJ2-1|-|-|TRBV20-1
CSASSLSIDPRTAYNEQFF
TGCAGTGCTAGTAGCTTGTCTATCGACCCCCGGACTGCCTACAATGAGCAGTTCTTC
>TRBJ2-1|many|-|TRBV29-1
CSVDRLDWNEQFF
TGCAGCGTTGATAGACTAGATTGGAATGAGCAGTTCTTC
>TRBJ1-2|few|-|TRBV7-9
CASSFLISQGIYGYTF
TGTGCCAGCAGCTTCTTGATATCACAGGGAATCTATGGCTACACCTTC
>TRBJ2-7|few|-|TRBV27
CASSTRDNRTPFGQYF
TGTGCCAGCAGTACAAGGGACAACCGGACCCCTTTTGGGCAGTACTTC
>TRBJ2-1|many|-|TRBV9
CASSAGLGTGYNEQFF
TGTGCCAGCAGCGCCGGGTTGGGGACTGGTTACAATGAGCAGTTCTTC
>TRBJ2-3|many|TRBD2|TRBV18
CASSPGLAGSDTQYF
TGTGCCAGCTCACCAGGACTAGCGGGATCAGATACGCAGTATTTT
>TRBJ2-7|-|TRBD1|TRBV7-9
CASRKSGTGDYEQYF
TGTGCCAGCAGAAAATCGGGGACAGGGGACTACGAGCAGTACTTC
>TRBJ2-1|many|-|TRBV27
CASQQGEGRNEQFF
TGTGCCAGCCAACAGGGGGAGGGCCGTAATGAGCAGTTCTTC
>TRBJ1-1|many|-|TRBV5-1
CASSLEGMNTEAFF
TGCGCCAGCAGCTTGGAAGGGATGAACACTGAAGCTTTCTTT
>TRBJ1-2|-|-|TRBV6-1
CASSDPRIYGYTF
TGTGCCAGCAGTGACCCCCGTATCTATGGCTACACCTTC
>TRBJ2-5|many|TRBD1|TRBV7-2
CASSDYRGLVGETQYF
TGTGCCAGCAGCGATTACAGGGGCTTGGTAGGAGAGACCCAGTACTTC
>TRBJ2-2|few|TRBD2|TRBV12-3/TRBV12-4
CASSTGLVSGELFF
TGTGCCAGCAGTACGGGACTAGTATCCGGGGAGCTGTTTTTT
>TRBJ2-1|few|TRBD2|TRBV11-2
CASSPKWTSAPSYNEQFF
TGTGCCAGCAGCCCGAAATGGACTAGCGCCCCCTCCTACAATGAGCAGTTCTTC
>TRBJ2-5|few|TRBD2|TRBV5-1
CASSLGLAGGTVETQYF
TGCGCCAGCAGCTTGGGATTAGCGGGAGGTACCGTAGAGACCCAGTACTTC
>TRBJ2-2|many|-|TRBV9
CASSESGINTGELFF
TGTGCCAGCAGCGAAAGCGGAATAAACACCGGGGAGCTGTTTTTT
>TRBJ1-4|few|-|TRBV29-1
CSVHLSGFVEKLFF
TGCAGCGTCCACCTCTCGGGGTTCGTTGAAAAACTGTTTTTT
>TRBJ2-7|many|TRBD1|TRBV7-2
CASSLAGQGYSEQYF
TGTGCCAGCAGCTTAGCCGGACAGGGGTATTCCGAGCAGTACTTC
>TRBJ1-1|many|TRBD1|TRBV6-1
CARGTGWGRSTEAFF
TGTGCCAGGGGGACAGGGTGGGGCCGGAGCACTGAAGCTTTCTTT
>TRBJ1-1|many|TRBD1|TRBV29-1
CSEVGQPTSEAFF
TGCAGCGAGGTGGGACAGCCCACCTCTGAAGCTTTCTTT
>TRBJ1-3|many|-|TRBV13
CASSAPLIVTGNTIYF
TGTGCCAGCAGCGCGCCCCTGATAGTGACTGGAAACACCATATATTTT
>TRBJ2-7|many|-|TRBV7-9
CASSVGLEGEQYF
TGTGCCAGCAGCGTCGGCCTGGAGGGCGAGCAGTACTTC
>TRBJ2-2|many|-|TRBV10-2
CASSFGLTGELFF
TGCGCCAGCAGTTTCGGACTAACCGGGGAGCTGTTTTTT
>TRBJ2-7|few|-|TRBV28
CASRRTTSSYEQYF
TGTGCCAGCAGGCGGACTACCAGCTCCTACGAGCAGTACTTC
>TRBJ2-5|-|TRBD2|TRBV7-2
CASSFGGGPVENQYF
TGTGCCAGCAGCTTCGGGGGAGGGCCGGTTGAGAACCAGTACTTC
>TRBJ1-6|many|-|TRBV27
CASSFSRNGGPPLHF
TGTGCCAGCAGTTTCTCCCGGAATGGCGGTCCACCGCTCCACTTT
>TRBJ2-1|-|-|TRBV29-1
CSVGSWDNEQFF
TGCAGCGTTGGGTCTTGGGACAATGAGCAGTTCTTC
>TRBJ1-2|many|-|TRBV10-3
CAISGGPGDHTF
TGTGCCATCAGTGGGGGGCCTGGGGATCACACCTTC
>TRBJ2-1|-|-|TRBV29-1
CSVVGGVTGSRRVNEQFF
TGCAGCGTTGTAGGGGGTGTTACAGGGTCCCGCAGGGTCAATGAGCAGTTCTTC
>TRBJ2-3|many|-|TRBV5-5
CASSLPLGTQYF
TGTGCCAGCAGCTTGCCCTTGGGTACGCAGTATTTT
>TRBJ2-7|many|-|TRBV28
CASSLLSYEQYF
TGTGCCAGCAGTTTGCTCTCCTACGAGCAGTACTTC
>TRBJ2-1|many|TRBD2|TRBV7-2
CASSLRWEGRGNEQFF
TGTGCCAGCAGCTTACGGTGGGAGGGCCGAGGCAATGAGCAGTTCTTC
>TRBJ2-2|-|TRBD1|TRBV12-3/TRBV12-4
CASSLIWDSFSNGELFF
TGTGCCAGCAGTTTAATTTGGGACAGCTTCTCAAACGGGGAGCTGTTTTTT
>TRBJ2-1|-|-|TRBV3-1
CASSQDLAENYNEQFF
TGTGCCAGCAGCCAAGATCTGGCGGAAAATTACAATGAGCAGTTCTTC